Sequencing of this TCR beta chain was carried out in a study of blood T cell repertoires in COVID-19. The method was immunoSEQ multiplex PCR; TCRdb's version includes in-frame clones alone and lacks a portion of them. Among around 150,000 clones listed, about 88% were seen once. The germline CDR1 and CDR2 sequences are SQVTM and ANQGSEA. Deletions cut 1 base from V and 4 bases from J, with 25 bases between. The CDR3 totals 19 residues. The rearrangement joins TRBV29-1 to TRBJ1-4; a weak D match, TRBD1 (6 bases). The receptor's source is a man aged 40-49 years with acute or convalescent COVID-19. The material sequenced was peripheral blood. CDR3 sequence (DNA): TGCAGCGTTGAAGGTGAGGACAGTGAACTTCTACCTTATAATGAAAAACTGTTTTTT. Translated: CSVEGEDSELLPYNEKLFF.